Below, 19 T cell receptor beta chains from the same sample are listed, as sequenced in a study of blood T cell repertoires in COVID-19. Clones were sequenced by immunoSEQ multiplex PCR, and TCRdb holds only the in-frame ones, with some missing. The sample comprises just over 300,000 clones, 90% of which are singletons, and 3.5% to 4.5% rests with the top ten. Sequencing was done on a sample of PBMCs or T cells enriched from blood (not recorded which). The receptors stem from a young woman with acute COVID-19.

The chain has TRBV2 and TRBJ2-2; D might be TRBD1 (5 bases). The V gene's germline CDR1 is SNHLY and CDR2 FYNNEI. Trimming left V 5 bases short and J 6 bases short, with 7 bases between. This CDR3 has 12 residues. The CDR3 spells CASSQGSGELFF. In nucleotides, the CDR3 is TGTGCCAGCAGTCAGGGATCCGGGGAGCTGTTTTTT. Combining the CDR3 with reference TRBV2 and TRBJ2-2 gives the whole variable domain EPEVTQTPSHQVTQMGQEVILRCVPISNHLYFYWYRQILGQKVEFLVSFYNNEISEKSEIFDDQFSVERPDGSNFTLKIRSTKLEDSAMYFCASSQGSGELFFGEGSRLTVL.

For the CDR3, the DNA is TGTGCCAGCACAAAGACAGGGGGCCCGCCTTTCTTT. Protein: CASTKTGGPPFF. V usage is TRBV6-5 and J usage is TRBJ1-1; TRBD1 matches 10 bases. V lost 7 bases to trimming and J lost 12 bases; unmatched junction nucleotides: 8. Germline lookup yields CDR1 MNHEY and CDR2 SVGAGI. This CDR3 is built from 12 residues.

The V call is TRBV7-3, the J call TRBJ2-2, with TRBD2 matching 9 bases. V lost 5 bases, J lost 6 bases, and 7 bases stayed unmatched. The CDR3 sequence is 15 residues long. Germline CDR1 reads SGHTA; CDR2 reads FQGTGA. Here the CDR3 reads CASSQGGRVAGELFF. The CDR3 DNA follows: TGTGCCAGCAGCCAGGGCGGGAGGGTTGCCGGGGAGCTGTTTTTT.

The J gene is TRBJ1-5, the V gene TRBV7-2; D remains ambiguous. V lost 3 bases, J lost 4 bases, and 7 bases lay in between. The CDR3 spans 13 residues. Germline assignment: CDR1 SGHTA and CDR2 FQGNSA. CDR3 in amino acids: CASSFVVNQPQHF. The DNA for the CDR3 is TGTGCCAGCAGCTTTGTAGTAAATCAGCCCCAGCATTTT. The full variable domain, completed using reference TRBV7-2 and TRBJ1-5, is GAGVSQSPSNKVTEKGKDVELRCDPISGHTALYWYRQSLGQGLEFLIYFQGNSAPDKSGLPSDRFSAERTGGSVSTLTIQRTQQEDSAVYLCASSFVVNQPQHFGDGTRLSIL.

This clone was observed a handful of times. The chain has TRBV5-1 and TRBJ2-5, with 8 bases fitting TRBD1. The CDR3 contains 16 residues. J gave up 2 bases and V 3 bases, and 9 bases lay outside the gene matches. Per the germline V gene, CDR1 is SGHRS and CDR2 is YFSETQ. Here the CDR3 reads CASSSGDRLSQETQYF. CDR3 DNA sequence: TGCGCCAGCAGCTCGGGGGACAGGCTCTCGCAAGAGACCCAGTACTTC.

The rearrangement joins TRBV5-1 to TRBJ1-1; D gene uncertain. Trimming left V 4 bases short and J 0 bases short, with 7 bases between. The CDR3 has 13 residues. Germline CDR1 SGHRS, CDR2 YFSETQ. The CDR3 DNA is TGCGCCAGCAGCCCTGCTATGAACACTGAAGCTTTCTTT. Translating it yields CASSPAMNTEAFF.

As DNA, the CDR3 is TGTGCCAGCAGCCTCCAGCAGGGGGCGAACACCGGGGAGCTGTTTTTT. Its protein is CASSLQQGANTGELFF. V usage is TRBV7-6 and J usage is TRBJ2-2; 7 bases are shared with TRBD1. The CDR3 has 16 amino acids. Germline lookup yields CDR1 SGHVS and CDR2 FNYEAQ. The V gene end was trimmed by 5 bases and the J gene end by 0 bases; junction bases not matched to a gene: 6.

The CDR3 reads CASRSPGGLRTGELFF. CDR3 nucleotides: TGTGCCAGCAGATCCCCCGGGGGGTTACGCACCGGGGAGCTGTTTTTT. The chain employs TRBV5-8 and TRBJ2-2; TRBD2 matches 7 bases. V lost 5 bases, J lost 4 bases, and 11 bases stayed unmatched. The CDR3 covers 16 residues. Germline lookup yields CDR1 SGHTS and CDR2 YDEGEE.

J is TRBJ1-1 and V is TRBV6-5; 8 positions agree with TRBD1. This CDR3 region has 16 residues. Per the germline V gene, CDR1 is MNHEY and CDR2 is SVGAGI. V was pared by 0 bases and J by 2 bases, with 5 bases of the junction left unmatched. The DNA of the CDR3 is TGTGCCAGCAGTTACTCGACAGGGGTCGGTAACACTGAAGCTTTCTTT. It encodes CASSYSTGVGNTEAFF.

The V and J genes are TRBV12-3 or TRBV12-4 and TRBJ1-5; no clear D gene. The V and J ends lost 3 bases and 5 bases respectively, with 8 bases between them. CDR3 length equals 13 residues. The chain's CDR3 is CASSFRVDQPQHF. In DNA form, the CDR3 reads TGTGCCAGCAGTTTTCGTGTAGATCAGCCCCAGCATTTT.

The CDR3 coding sequence is TGTGCCAGCAGCCAACCCCATAACTATGGCTACACCTTC. This encodes CASSQPHNYGYTF. The rearrangement uses TRBV3-1 (or the pseudogene TRBV3-2) and TRBJ1-2, with unresolved D. This CDR3 contains 13 residues. Between the trimmed V and J ends, which lost 2 bases and 1 base, there was a span of 5 bases. Germline V CDR1 and CDR2: LGHDT, YNNKEL (reference sequence).

The CDR3 coding sequence is TGTGCCAGTAGTATCTGGGCCCTCGATAATTCACCCCTCCACTTT. It specifies CASSIWALDNSPLHF. The chain carries TRBV19 and TRBJ1-6; D is unresolved. This CDR3 has 15 residues. Germline-derived CDR1 and CDR2 are LNHDA and SQIVND (reference sequence). V was trimmed by 3 bases and J by 5 bases, leaving 11 bases between them.

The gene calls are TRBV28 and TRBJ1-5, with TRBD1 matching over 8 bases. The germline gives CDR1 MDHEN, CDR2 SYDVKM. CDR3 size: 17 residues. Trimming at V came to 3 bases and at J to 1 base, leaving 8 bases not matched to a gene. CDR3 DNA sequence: TGTGCCAGCAGTTTTCTCGGACAGGGCGGGAGCAATCAGCCCCAGCATTTT. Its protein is CASSFLGQGGSNQPQHF.

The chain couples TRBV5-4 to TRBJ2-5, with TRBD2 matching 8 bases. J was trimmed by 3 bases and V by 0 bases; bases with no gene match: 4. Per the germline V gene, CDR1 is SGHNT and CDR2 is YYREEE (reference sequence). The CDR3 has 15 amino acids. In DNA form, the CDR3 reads TGTGCCAGCAGCTTGGCGACTAGCGTGAAAGAGACCCAGTACTTC. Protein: CASSLATSVKETQYF.

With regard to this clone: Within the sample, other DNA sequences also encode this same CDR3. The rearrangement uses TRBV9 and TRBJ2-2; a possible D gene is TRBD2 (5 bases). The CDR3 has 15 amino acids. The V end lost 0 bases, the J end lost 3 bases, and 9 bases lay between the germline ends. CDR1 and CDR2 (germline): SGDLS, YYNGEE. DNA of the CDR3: TGTGCCAGCAGCGTAGGAGGGAGTGACACCGGGGAGCTGTTTTTT. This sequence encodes CASSVGGSDTGELFF.

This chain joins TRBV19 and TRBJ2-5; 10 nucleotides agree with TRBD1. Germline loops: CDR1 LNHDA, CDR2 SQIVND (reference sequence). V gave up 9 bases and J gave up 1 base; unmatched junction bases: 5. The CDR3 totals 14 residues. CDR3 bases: TGTGCCAGCAGCGGACAGGGGGGCCAAGAGACCCAGTACTTC. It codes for CASSGQGGQETQYF. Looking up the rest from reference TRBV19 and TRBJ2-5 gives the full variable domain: DGGITQSPKYLFRKEGQNVTLSCEQNLNHDAMYWYRQDPGQGLRLIYYSQIVNDFQKGDIAEGYSVSREKKESFPLTVTSAQKNPTAFYLCASSGQGGQETQYFGPGTRLLVL.

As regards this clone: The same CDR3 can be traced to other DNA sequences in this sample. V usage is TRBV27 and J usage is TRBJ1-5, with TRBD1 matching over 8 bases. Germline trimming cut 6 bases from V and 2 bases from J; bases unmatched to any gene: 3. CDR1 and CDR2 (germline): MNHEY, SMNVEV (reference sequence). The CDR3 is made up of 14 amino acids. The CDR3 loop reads CASSPDRGNQPQHF. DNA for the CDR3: TGTGCCAGCAGCCCGGACAGGGGCAATCAGCCCCAGCATTTT.

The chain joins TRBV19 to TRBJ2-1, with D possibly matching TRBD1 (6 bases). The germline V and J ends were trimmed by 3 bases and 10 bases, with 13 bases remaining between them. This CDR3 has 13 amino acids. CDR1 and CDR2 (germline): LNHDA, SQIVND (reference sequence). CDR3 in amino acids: CASSIRGHSEQFF. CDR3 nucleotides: TGTGCCAGTAGTATCCGGGGACACAGCGAGCAGTTCTTC. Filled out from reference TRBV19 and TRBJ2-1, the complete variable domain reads DGGITQSPKYLFRKEGQNVTLSCEQNLNHDAMYWYRQDPGQGLRLIYYSQIVNDFQKGDIAEGYSVSREKKESFPLTVTSAQKNPTAFYLCASSIRGHSEQFFGPGTRLTVL.

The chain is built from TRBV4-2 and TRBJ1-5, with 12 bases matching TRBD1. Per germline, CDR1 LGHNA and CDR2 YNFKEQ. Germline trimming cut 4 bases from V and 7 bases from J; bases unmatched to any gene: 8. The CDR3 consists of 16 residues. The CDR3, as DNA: TGTGCCAGCAGCCCTTCCGGGACAGGGGGCGAACAGCCCCAGCATTTT. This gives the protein CASSPSGTGGEQPQHF.